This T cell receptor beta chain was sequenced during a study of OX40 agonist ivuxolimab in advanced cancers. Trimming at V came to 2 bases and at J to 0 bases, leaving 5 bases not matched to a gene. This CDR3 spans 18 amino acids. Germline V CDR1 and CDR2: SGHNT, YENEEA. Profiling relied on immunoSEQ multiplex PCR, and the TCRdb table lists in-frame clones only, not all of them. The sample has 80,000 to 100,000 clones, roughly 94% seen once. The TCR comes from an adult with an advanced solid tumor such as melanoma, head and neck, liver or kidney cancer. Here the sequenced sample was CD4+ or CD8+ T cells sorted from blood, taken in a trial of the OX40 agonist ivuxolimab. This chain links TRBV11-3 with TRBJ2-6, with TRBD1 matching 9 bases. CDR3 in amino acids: CASSLYGTGSSGANVLTF. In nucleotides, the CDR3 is TGTGCCAGCAGCTTATATGGGACAGGGAGCTCTGGGGCCAACGTCCTGACTTTC.